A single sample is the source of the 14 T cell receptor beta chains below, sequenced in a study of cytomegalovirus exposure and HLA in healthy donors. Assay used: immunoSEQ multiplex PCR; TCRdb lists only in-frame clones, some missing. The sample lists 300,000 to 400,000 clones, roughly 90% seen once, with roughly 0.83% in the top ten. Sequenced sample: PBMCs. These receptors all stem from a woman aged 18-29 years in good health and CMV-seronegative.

The CDR3 loop reads CASSPWDSRNSPLHF. CDR3 sequence (DNA): TGTGCCAGCAGTCCCTGGGACAGTCGTAATTCACCCCTCCACTTT. The chain combines TRBV28 with TRBJ1-6; 7 bases match TRBD1. Germline V gene lookup returns CDR1 MDHEN and CDR2 SYDVKM. The CDR3 extends over 15 amino acids. Losses at the gene ends were 5 bases for V and 6 bases for J; bases not matched to a gene: 7.

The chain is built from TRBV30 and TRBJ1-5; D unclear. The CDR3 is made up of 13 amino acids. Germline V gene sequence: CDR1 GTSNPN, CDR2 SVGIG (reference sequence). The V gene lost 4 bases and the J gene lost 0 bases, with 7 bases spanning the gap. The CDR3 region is CAWTDYSNQPQHF. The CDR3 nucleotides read TGTGCCTGGACAGACTATAGCAATCAGCCCCAGCATTTT.

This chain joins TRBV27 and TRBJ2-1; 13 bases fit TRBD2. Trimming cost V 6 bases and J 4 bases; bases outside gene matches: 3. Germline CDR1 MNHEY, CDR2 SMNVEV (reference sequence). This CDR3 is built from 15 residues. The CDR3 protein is CASSQGLAGYNEQFF. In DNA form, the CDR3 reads TGTGCCAGCAGCCAGGGACTAGCGGGGTACAATGAGCAGTTCTTC.

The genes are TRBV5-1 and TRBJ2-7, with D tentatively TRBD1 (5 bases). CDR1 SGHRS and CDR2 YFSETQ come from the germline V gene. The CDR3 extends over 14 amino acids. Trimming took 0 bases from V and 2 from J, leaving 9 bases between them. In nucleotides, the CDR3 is TGCGCCAGCAGCTTGGTCGCGGACACCTACGAGCAGTACTTC. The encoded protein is CASSLVADTYEQYF.

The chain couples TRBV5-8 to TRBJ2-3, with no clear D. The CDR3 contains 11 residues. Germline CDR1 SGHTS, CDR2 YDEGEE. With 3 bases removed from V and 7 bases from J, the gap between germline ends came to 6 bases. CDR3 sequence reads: CASSSDNTQYF. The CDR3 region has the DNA TGTGCCAGCAGCTCAGACAATACGCAGTATTTT.

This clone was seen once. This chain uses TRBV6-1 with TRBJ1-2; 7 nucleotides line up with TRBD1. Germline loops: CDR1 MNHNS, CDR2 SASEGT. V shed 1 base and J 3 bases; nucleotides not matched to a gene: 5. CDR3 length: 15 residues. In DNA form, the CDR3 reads TGTGCCAGCAGTGAAGACAGGGGAATGGACTATGGCTACACCTTC. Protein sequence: CASSEDRGMDYGYTF.

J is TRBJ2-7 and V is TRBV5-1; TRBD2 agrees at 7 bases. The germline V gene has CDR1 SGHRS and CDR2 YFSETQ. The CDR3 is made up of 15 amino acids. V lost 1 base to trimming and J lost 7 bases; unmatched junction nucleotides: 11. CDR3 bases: TGCGCCAGCAGCTTGAGTCTAGCGGAGGGGAGGGAGCAGTACTTC. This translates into CASSLSLAEGREQYF.

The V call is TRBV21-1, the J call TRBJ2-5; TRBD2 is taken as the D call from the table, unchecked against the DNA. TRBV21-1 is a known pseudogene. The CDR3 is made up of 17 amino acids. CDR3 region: CASSTPQREGLRETQYF. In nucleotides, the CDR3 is TGTGCCAGCAGCACACCACAGCGGGAGGGCCTTCGGGAGACCCAGTACTTC.

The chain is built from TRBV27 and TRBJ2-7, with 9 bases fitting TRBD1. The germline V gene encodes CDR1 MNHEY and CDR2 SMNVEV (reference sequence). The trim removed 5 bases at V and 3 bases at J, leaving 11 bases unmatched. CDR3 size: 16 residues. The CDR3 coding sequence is TGTGCCAGCAGTACCCTCGGACAGGGGAGGATCTACGAGCAGTACTTC. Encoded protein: CASSTLGQGRIYEQYF.

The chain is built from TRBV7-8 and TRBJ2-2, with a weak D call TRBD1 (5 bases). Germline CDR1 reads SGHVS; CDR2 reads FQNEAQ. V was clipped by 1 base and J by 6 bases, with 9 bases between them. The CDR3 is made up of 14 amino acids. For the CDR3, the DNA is TGTGCCAGCAGCTTAGAGACAGTCTCCGGGGAGCTGTTTTTT. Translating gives CASSLETVSGELFF. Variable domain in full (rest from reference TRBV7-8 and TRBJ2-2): GAGVSQSPRYKVAKRGQDVALRCDPISGHVSLFWYQQALGQGPEFLTYFQNEAQLDKSGLPSDRFFAERPEGSVSTLKIQRTQQEDSAVYLCASSLETVSGELFFGEGSRLTVL.

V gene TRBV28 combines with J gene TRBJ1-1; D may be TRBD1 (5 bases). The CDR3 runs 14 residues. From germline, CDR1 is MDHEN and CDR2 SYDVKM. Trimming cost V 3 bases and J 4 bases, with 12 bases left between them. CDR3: CASSFGRVSTEAFF. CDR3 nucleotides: TGTGCCAGCAGTTTCGGCAGGGTCAGCACTGAAGCTTTCTTT.

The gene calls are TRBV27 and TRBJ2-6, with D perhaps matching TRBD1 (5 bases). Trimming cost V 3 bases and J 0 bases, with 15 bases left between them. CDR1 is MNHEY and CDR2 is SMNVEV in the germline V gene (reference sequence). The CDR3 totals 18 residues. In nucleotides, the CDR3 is TGTGCCAGCAGTTTCCTTTCAGTAGGGGTCTCTGGGGCCAACGTCCTGACTTTC. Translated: CASSFLSVGVSGANVLTF.

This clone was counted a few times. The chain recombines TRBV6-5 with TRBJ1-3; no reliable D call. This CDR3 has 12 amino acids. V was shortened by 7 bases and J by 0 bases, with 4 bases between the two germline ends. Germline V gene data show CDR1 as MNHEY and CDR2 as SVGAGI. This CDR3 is CASISSGNTIYF. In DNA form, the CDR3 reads TGTGCCAGCATCAGCTCTGGAAACACCATATATTTT.

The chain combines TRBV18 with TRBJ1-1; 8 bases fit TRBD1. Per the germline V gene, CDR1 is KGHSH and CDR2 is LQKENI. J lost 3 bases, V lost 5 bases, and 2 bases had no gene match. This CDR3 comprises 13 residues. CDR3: CASSADRDTEAFF. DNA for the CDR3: TGTGCCAGCTCAGCGGACAGGGACACTGAAGCTTTCTTT.